One sample yielded the 7 T cell receptor beta chains listed below, sequenced in a study of Tregs in tolerant kidney transplant recipients. Data came from immunoSEQ multiplex PCR; TCRdb stores just in-frame clones and leaves some out. The sample has 20,000 to 25,000 clones, 81% seen once; the top ten hold about a quarter. The nonmyeloablative bone marrow transplants came from related graft donors, with transient mixed chimerism. This specimen was CD8+ T cells from blood (PBMCs), taken 6 months after the transplant. These receptors were collected from a human patient who received a combined kidney and bone marrow transplant. Some T cells may possibly be graft donor cells.

V gene TRBV19 combines with J gene TRBJ2-1; 8 bases map to TRBD1. In germline, CDR1 is LNHDA, CDR2 SQIVND (reference sequence). The CDR3 has 21 residues. The J segment lost 4 bases and the V segment lost 0 bases, leaving 20 bases of the junction unmatched. The CDR3 region has the DNA TGTGCCAGTAGTATAGATCGCCCACAGGGGGTATTCGGGGCGGGGTACAATGAGCAGTTCTTC. Encoded protein: CASSIDRPQGVFGAGYNEQFF.

The V gene is TRBV7-6, the J gene TRBJ2-7; D is perhaps TRBD2 (6 bases). This CDR3 is built from 15 residues. Trimming left V 5 bases short and J 5 bases short, with 19 bases between. The germline gives CDR1 SGHVS, CDR2 FNYEAQ. The CDR3 DNA reads TGTGCCAGCAGCCCCTCTCGGGAGCGAGGGAACGAGCAGTACTTC. As protein: CASSPSRERGNEQYF.

This rearrangement joins TRBV29-1 to TRBJ2-1; perhaps TRBD2 as D (5 bases). Germline lookup yields CDR1 SQVTM and CDR2 ANQGSEA. Trimming took off 1 base at V and 8 bases at J, with 21 bases between the two ends. The CDR3 is made up of 16 amino acids. CDR3 in amino acids: CSVEVGSESVIYEQFF. CDR3 in DNA: TGCAGCGTTGAAGTTGGTAGCGAGAGTGTAATCTATGAGCAGTTCTTC.

The V and J genes are TRBV6-7 and TRBJ1-2, with 9 bases fitting TRBD1. TRBV6-7 qualifies as an ORF whose function is uncertain. The V segment lost 2 bases and the J segment 3 bases; nucleotides outside the gene matches: 4. The length of the CDR3 is 15 residues. Here the CDR3 DNA reads TGTGCCAGCAGTTACCTTGACAGGGGGGACTATGGCTACACCTTC. It is translated as CASSYLDRGDYGYTF.

This chain uses TRBV27 with TRBJ2-7; tentative D call: TRBD1 (7 bases). V shed 2 bases and J shed 4 bases, with 15 bases lying between them. Germline V gene data show CDR1 as MNHEY and CDR2 as SMNVEV (reference sequence). The CDR3 extends over 15 amino acids. CDR3 DNA sequence: TGTGCCAGCAGTTTAACTTCGACAGGGAGGTACGAGCAGTACTTC. It specifies CASSLTSTGRYEQYF.

This chain joins TRBV11-1 and TRBJ2-2; 7 bases match TRBD2. There are 17 residues in the CDR3. CDR1 SGHAT and CDR2 FQDESV come from the germline V gene (reference sequence). Losses at the gene ends were 5 bases for V and 6 bases for J; bases not matched to a gene: 15. In DNA, the CDR3 is TGTGCCAGCAGCCCAGAGGTCGGACTAGGGGCGGCCGGGGAGCTGTTTTTT. Protein sequence: CASSPEVGLGAAGELFF.

The chain recombines TRBV7-6 with TRBJ2-2; perhaps TRBD1 as D (6 bases). The CDR3 covers 17 residues. Germline values: CDR1 SGHVS, CDR2 FNYEAQ. Between the trimmed V and J ends, which lost 6 bases and 5 bases, there was a span of 22 bases. The CDR3 bases are TGTGCCAGCAGTCCACCTGTCTACAGGGAGAGTACCGGGGAGCTGTTTTTT. Translation gives CASSPPVYRESTGELFF.